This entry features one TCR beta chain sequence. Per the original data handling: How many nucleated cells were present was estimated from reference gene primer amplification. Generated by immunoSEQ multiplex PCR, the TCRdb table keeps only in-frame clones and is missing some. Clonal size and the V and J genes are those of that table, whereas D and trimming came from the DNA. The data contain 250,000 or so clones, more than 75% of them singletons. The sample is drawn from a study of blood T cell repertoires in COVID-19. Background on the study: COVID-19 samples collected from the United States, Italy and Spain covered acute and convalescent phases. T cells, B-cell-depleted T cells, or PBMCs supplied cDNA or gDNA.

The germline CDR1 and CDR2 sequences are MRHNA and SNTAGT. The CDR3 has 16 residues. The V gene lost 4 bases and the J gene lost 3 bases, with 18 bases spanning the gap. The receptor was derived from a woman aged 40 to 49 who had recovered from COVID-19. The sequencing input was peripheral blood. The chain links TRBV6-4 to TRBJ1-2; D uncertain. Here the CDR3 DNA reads TGTGCCAGCAGTGCAAAGACCTCGACACCTTACTATGGCTACACCTTC. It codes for CASSAKTSTPYYGYTF.